The present T cell receptor (beta chain) was sequenced within a study of blood T cell repertoires in COVID-19 (dated by TCRdb to 2020 to 2022). The study in broad terms: Samples covering the acute and convalescent phases of COVID-19 were provided by collaborators in the United States, Italy and Spain. The prospective study material was composed of cDNA or gDNA derived from T cells, B-cell-depleted T cells, or PBMCs. Subjects who had been exposed to COVID-19, were actively infected with it, or had recovered from it provided the deeply sampled blood TCRbeta repertoires that made up the dataset. A freely available public database, intended as a resource for researchers studying the immune response to SARS-CoV-2, is where the repertoires were released. The samples were drawn from two sources: the first 160 participants of the ongoing ImmuneRACE study, and 950 to 1,500 subjects contributed by 6 global collaborators. Nearly every sample came with metadata listing a de-identified subject ID, COVID-19 status, age in years and sex. Where available, HLA class I and class II types were taken from metadata supplied by the sample provider and were not determined by assay-based typing. Beyond this particular receptor, the publication reports: The amount of clinical and demographic metadata varied by source and participant and was provided uncurated.

As concerns this clone: It has no known antigen specificity. Base qualities are missing; no much larger clone stands one base away.

Measured from the cysteine to the phenylalanine, the CDR3 is 15 residues long. Just CDR3 DNA is preserved here, 45 bases in frame from base 1. Trimming accounts for 1 base at V and 5 bases at J, while the number of junction bases matched to no gene is 4. The germline V gene gives CDR1 as SGHRS and CDR2 as YFSETQ. In the prospective study, participants were about 18 to 95 years old, resided in around 25 geographic areas of the United States, and were enrolled through a virtual design. In the prospective study, participants were assigned to cohorts based on the clinical history participants reported in a screening survey and a study questionnaire. Exposed participants had been in contact with someone with a PCR-confirmed or clinician-diagnosed COVID-19 case within 2 weeks of study entry. Each participant in the prospective study had whole blood, serum and a nasopharyngeal or oropharyngeal swab collected by mobile phlebotomists. Participants in the prospective study had the option to provide additional blood draws and questionnaires over an approximately 2-month period. Before DNA extraction, blood samples from the prospective study were shipped at room temperature or frozen.

TCRbeta CDR3 regions were amplified from genomic DNA by means of the immunoSEQ Assay, a bias-controlled multiplex PCR. In the paper's pipeline: Within the assay, amplification of reference gene primers was used to estimate how many nucleated cells each sample contained. To quantify the absolute abundance of each unique TCRbeta CDR3 rearrangement, sequence reads were collapsed and filtered. Productive Simpson clonality was computed per sample as the square root of Simpson's diversity index over productive rearrangements. Not all clones reach the TCRdb copy of this immuneACCESS table, which keeps in-frame sequences only. Checked studies attribute under half of the gap to unresolved V genes and leave the rest unexplained. V and J calls and clone size follow that table, whereas D and trimming were derived from the DNA. This sample holds a few hundred thousand clones; around 84% were observed only once. About 6.9% of the sample rests with the top ten.

The chain uses TRBV5-1 and TRBJ2-2; 8 middle bases align to TRBD1. This receptor was obtained from a woman aged 45 to 65 who had been exposed to COVID-19. Sequencing was carried out using PBMCs or T cells enriched from blood (not recorded which). Here the CDR3 is given as CASSLRQGATGELFF. The DNA is as follows: TGCGCCAGCAGCTTGAGGCAGGGGGCGACCGGGGAGCTGTTTTTT.